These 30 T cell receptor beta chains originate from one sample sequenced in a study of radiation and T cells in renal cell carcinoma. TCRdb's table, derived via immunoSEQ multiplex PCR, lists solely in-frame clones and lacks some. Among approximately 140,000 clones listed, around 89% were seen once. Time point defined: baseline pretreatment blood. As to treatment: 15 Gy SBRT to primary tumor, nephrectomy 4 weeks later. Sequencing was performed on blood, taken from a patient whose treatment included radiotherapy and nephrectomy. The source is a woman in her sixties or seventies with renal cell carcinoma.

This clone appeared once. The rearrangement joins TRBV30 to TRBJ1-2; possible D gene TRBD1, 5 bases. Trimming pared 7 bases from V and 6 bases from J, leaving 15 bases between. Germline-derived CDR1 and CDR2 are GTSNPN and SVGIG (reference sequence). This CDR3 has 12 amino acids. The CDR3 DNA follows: TGTGCCTTCGAAATAGGGGTGGATGGCTACACCTTC. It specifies CAFEIGVDGYTF.

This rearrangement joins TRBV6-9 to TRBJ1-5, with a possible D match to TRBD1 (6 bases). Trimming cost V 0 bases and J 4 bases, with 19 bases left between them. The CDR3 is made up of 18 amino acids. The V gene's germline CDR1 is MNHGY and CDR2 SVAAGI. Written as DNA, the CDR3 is TGTGCCAGCAGTTATTCGCCCAGAGGGGGGTGGGGTAATCAGCCCCAGCATTTT. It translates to CASSYSPRGGWGNQPQHF.

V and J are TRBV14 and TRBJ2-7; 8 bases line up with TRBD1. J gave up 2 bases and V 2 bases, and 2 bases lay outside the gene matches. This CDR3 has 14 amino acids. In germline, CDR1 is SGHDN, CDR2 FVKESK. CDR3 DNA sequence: TGTGCCAGCAGCCAAATGGACAGGGCCTACGAGCAGTACTTC. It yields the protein CASSQMDRAYEQYF.

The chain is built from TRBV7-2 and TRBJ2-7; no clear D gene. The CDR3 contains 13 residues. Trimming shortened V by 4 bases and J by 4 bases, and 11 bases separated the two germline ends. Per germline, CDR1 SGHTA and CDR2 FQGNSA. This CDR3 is CASSSYSQYEQYF. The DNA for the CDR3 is TGTGCCAGCAGCTCCTACAGTCAGTACGAGCAGTACTTC.

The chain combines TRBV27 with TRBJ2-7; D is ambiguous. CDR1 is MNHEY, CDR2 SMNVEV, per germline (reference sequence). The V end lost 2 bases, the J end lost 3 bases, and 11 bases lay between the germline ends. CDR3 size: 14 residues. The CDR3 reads CASSLGSKGYEQYF. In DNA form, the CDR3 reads TGTGCCAGCAGTTTAGGAAGTAAGGGCTACGAGCAGTACTTC.

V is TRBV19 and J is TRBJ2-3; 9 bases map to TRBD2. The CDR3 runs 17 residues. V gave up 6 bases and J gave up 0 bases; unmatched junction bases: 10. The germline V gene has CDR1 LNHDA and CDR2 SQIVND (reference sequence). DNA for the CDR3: TGTGCCAGTAGCACAAAGCGGGGGGCCTCTAGCACAGATACGCAGTATTTT. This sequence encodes CASSTKRGASSTDTQYF.

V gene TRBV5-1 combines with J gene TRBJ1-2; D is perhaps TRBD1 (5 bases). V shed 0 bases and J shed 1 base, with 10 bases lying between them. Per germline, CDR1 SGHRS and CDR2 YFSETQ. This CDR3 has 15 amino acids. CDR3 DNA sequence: TGCGCCAGCAGCTTGGCAGGGCTCAATAACTATGGCTACACCTTC. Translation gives CASSLAGLNNYGYTF.

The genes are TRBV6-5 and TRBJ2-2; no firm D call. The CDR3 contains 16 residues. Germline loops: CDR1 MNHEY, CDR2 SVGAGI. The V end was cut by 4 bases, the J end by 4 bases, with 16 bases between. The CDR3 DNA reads TGTGCCAGCAGTTTCCGCCATTTATCGGGCACCGGGGAGCTGTTTTTT. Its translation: CASSFRHLSGTGELFF.

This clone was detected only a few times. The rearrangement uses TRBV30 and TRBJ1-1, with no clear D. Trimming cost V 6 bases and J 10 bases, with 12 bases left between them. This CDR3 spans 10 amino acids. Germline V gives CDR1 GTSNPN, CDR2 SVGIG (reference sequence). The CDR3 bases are TGTGCCTGCGTCGGGATTGCAGCTTTCTTT. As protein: CACVGIAAFF.

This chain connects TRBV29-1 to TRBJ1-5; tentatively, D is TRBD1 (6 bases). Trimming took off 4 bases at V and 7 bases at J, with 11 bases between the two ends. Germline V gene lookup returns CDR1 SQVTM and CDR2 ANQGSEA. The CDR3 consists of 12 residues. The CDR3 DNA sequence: TGCAGCGTTGCTACAGGGAGGCAGCCCCAGCATTTT. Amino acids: CSVATGRQPQHF.

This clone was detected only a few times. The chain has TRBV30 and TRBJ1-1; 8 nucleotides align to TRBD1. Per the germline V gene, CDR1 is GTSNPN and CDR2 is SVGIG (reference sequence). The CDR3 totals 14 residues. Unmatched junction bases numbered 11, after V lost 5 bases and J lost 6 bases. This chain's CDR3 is CAWASPDRGSEAFF. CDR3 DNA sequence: TGTGCCTGGGCTTCCCCCGACAGGGGCTCTGAAGCTTTCTTT.

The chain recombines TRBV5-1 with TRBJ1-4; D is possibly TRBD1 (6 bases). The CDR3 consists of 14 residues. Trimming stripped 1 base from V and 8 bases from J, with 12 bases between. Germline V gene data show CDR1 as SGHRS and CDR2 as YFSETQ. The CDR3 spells CASSLSPRGEKLFF. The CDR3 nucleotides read TGCGCCAGCAGCTTGAGCCCGAGGGGGGAAAAACTGTTTTTT.

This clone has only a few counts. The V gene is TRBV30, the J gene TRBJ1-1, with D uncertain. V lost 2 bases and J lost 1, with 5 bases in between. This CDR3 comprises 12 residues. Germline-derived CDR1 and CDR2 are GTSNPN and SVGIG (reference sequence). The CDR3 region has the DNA TGTGCCTGGAGTTGGCAGAACACTGAAGCTTTCTTT. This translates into CAWSWQNTEAFF.

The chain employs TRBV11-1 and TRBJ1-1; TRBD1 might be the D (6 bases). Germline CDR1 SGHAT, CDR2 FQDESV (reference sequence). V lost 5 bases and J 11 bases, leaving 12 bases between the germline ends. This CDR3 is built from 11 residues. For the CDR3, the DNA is TGTGCCAGCAGCGAGGGGGTAGGCGCTTTCTTT. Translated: CASSEGVGAFF. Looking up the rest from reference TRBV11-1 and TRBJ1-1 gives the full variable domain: EAEVAQSPRYKITEKSQAVAFWCDPISGHATLYWYRQILGQGPELLVQFQDESVVDDSQLPKDRFSAERLKGVDSTLKIQPAELGDSAMYLCASSEGVGAFFGQGTRLTVV.

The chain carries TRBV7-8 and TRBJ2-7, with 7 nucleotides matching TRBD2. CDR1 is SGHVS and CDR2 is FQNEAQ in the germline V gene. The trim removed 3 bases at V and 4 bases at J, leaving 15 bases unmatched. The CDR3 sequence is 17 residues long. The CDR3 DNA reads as TGTGCCAGCAGCTTGGGTCTTATCGGGCTAGCGGATTACGAGCAGTACTTC. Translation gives CASSLGLIGLADYEQYF.

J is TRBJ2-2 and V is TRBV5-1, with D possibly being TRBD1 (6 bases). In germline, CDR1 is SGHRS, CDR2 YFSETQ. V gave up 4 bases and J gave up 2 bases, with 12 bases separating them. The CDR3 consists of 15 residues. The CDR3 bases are TGCGCCAGCAGCAGAACACAGGGTAACACCGGGGAGCTGTTTTTT. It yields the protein CASSRTQGNTGELFF.

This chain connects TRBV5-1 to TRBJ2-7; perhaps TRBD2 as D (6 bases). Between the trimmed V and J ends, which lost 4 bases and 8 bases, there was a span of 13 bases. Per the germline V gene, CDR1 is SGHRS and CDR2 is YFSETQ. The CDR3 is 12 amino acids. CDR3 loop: CASSPEGRQQYF. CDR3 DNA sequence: TGCGCCAGCAGCCCGGAGGGTAGGCAGCAGTACTTC. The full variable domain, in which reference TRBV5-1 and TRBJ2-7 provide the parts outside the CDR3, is KAGVTQTPRYLIKTRGQQVTLSCSPISGHRSVSWYQQTPGQGLQFLFEYFSETQRNKGNFPGRFSGRQFSNSRSEMNVSTLELGDSALYLCASSPEGRQQYFGPGTRLTVT.

The CDR3 reads CASSFGGGRPAFF. CDR3 DNA sequence: TGTGCCAGCAGCTTTGGGGGAGGAAGGCCAGCTTTCTTT. The chain combines TRBV7-8 with TRBJ1-1; maybe TRBD1 (5 bases). The germline gives CDR1 SGHVS, CDR2 FQNEAQ. V was trimmed by 3 bases and J by 10 bases, leaving 15 bases between them. CDR3 size: 13 residues.

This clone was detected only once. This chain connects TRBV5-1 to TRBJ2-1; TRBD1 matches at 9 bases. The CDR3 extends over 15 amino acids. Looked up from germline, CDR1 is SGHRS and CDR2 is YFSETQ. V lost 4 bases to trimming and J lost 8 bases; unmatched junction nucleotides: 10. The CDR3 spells CASSQAGDRVDEQFF. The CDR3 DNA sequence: TGCGCCAGCAGCCAGGCCGGGGACAGGGTGGATGAGCAGTTCTTC.

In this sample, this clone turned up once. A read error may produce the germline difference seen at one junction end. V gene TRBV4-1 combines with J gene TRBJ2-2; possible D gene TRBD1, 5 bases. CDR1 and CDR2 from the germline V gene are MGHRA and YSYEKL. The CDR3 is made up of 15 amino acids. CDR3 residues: CANSREGATTGELFF. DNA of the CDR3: TGCGCCAACAGCCGCGAAGGGGCGACCACCGGGGAGCTGTTTTTT.

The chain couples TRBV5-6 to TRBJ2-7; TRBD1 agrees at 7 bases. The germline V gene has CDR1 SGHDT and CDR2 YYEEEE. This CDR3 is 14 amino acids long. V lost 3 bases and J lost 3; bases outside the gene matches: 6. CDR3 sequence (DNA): TGTGCCAGCAGCTCCCCCGGGACAGACTACGAGCAGTACTTC. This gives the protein CASSSPGTDYEQYF.

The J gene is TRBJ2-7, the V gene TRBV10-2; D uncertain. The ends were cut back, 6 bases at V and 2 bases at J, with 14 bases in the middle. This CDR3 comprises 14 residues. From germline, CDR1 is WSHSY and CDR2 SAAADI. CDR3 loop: CASRALTVTYEQYF. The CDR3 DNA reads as TGCGCCAGCAGGGCCCTTACGGTAACCTACGAGCAGTACTTC.

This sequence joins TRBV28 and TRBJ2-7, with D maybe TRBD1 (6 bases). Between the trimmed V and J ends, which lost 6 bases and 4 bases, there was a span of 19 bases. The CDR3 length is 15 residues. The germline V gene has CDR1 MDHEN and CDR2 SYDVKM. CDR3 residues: CASRVPGQGPYEQYF. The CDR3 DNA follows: TGTGCCAGCAGAGTTCCGGGACAAGGACCATACGAGCAGTACTTC.

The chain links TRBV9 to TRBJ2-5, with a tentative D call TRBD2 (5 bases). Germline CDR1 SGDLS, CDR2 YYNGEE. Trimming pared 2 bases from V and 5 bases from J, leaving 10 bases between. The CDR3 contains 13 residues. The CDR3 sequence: CASSVSSSETQYF. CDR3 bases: TGTGCCAGCAGCGTCTCTAGCAGCGAGACCCAGTACTTC.

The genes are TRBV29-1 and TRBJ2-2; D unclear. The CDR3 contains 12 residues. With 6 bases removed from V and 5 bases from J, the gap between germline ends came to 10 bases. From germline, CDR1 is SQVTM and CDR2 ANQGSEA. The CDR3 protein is CSVDLKTGELFF. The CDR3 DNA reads TGCAGCGTGGATCTGAAGACCGGGGAGCTGTTTTTT.

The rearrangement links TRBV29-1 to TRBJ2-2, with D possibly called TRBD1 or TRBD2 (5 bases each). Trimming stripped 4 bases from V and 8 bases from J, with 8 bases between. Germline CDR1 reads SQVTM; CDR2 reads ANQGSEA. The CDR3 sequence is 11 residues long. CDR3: CSVGGAGELFF. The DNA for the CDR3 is TGCAGCGTTGGAGGGGCAGGGGAGCTGTTTTTT.

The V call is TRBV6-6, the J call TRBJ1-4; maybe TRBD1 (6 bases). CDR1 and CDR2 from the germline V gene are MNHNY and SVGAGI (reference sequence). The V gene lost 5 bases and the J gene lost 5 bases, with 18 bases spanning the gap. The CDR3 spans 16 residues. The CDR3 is CASSPSRSDRNEKLFF. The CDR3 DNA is TGTGCCAGCAGTCCCTCACGATCAGACAGGAATGAAAAACTGTTTTTT.

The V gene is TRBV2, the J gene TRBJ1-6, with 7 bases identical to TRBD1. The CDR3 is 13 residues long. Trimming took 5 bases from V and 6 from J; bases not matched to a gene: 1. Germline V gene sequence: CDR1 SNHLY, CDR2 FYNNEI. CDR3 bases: TGTGCCAGCAGTCGACAGGGTAATTCACCCCTCCACTTT. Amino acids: CASSRQGNSPLHF.

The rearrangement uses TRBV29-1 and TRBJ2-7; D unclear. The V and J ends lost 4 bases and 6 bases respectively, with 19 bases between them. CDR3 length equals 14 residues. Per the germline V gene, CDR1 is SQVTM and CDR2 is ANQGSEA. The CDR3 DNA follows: TGCAGCGTTGTCTCCCGGAACGCCAATAGCGAGCAGTACTTC. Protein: CSVVSRNANSEQYF.

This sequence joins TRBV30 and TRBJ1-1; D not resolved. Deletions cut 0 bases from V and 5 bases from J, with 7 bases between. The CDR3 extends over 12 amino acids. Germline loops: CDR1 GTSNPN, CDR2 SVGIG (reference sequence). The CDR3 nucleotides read TGTGCCTGGAGTGTACGGGGTACTGAAGCTTTCTTT. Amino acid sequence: CAWSVRGTEAFF.